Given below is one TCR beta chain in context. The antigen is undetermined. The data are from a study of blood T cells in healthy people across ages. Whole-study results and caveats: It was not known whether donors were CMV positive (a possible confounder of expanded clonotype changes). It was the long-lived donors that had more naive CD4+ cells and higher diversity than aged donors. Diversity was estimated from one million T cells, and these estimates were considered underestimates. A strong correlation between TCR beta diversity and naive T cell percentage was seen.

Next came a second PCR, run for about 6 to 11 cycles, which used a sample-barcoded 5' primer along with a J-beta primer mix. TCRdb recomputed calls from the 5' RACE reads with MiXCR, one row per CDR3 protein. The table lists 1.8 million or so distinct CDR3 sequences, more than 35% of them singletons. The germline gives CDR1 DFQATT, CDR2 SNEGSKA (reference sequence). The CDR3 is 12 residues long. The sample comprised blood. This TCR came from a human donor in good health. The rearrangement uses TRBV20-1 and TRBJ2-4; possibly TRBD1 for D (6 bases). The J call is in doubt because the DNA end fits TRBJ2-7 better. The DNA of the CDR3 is TGCAGTGCTAGACAACAGGGTTACGAGCAGTACTTC. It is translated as CSARQQGYEQYF.